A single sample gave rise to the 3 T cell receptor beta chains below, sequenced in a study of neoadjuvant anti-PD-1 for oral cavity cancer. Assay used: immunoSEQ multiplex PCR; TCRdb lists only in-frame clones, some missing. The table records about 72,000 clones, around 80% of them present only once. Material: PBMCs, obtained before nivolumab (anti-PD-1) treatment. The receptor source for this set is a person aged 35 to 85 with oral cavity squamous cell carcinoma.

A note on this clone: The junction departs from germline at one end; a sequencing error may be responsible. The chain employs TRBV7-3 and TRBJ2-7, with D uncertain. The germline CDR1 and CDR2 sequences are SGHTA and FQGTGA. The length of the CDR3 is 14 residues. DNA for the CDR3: TGTGCCAGCAGCTCCGGCCTCCCCAGCAGCGAAGTCCATTTC. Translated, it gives CASSSGLPSSEVHF.

In DNA, the CDR3 is TGTGCCAGCAGTGGACAGGTAATGAACACTGAAGCTTTCTTT. Its translation is CASSGQVMNTEAFF. The chain has TRBV6-1 and TRBJ1-1; a possible D gene is TRBD1 (6 bases). Trimming left V 4 bases short and J 0 bases short, with 9 bases between. This CDR3 region has 14 residues. CDR1 and CDR2 (germline): MNHNS, SASEGT.

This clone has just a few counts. As DNA, the CDR3 is TGTGCCAGCAGTGAAGCGATCGAGGGAGAGCAGTACTTC. As protein: CASSEAIEGEQYF. The chain employs TRBV6-1 and TRBJ2-7, with D possibly being TRBD2 (5 bases). With 0 bases removed from V and 7 bases from J, the gap between germline ends came to 10 bases. The CDR3 has 13 amino acids. Germline assignment: CDR1 MNHNS and CDR2 SASEGT.